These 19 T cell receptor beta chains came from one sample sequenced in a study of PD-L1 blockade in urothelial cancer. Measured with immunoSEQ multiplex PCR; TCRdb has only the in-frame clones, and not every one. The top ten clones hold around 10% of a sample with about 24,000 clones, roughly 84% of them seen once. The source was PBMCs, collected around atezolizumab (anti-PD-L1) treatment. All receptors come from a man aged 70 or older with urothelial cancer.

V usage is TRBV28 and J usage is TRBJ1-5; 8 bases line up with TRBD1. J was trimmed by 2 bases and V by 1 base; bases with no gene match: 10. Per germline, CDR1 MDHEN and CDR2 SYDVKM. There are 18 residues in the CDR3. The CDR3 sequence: CASSLYYDRGRGNQPQHF. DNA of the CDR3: TGTGCCAGCAGTTTATACTACGACAGGGGCAGAGGCAATCAGCCCCAGCATTTT.

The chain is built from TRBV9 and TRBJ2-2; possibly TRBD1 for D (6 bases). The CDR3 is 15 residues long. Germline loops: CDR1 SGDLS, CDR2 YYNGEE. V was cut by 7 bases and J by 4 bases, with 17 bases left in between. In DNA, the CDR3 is TGTGCCAGCGGCAAAAACCGGGACACCACCGGGGAGCTGTTTTTT. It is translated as CASGKNRDTTGELFF.

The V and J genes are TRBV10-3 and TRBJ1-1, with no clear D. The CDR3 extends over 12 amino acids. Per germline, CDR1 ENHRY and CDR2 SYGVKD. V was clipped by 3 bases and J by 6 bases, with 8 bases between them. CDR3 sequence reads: CAISEPRAEAFF. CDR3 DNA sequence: TGTGCCATCAGTGAACCGAGGGCTGAAGCTTTCTTT.

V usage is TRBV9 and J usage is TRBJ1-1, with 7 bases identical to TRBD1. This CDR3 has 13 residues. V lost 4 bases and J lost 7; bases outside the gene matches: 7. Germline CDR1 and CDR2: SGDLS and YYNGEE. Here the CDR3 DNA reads TGTGCCAGCAGCCCTGCACAGGGGTTTGAAGCTTTCTTT. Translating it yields CASSPAQGFEAFF.

The CDR3 bases are TGTGCCAGCAGTTACACACAGGGGGCTTTTAGCAATCAGCCCCAGCATTTT. It translates to CASSYTQGAFSNQPQHF. The chain recombines TRBV2 with TRBJ1-5, with 9 bases that match TRBD1. Germline CDR1 reads SNHLY; CDR2 reads FYNNEI. This CDR3 has 17 residues. Trimming cost V 5 bases and J 0 bases; bases outside gene matches: 8.

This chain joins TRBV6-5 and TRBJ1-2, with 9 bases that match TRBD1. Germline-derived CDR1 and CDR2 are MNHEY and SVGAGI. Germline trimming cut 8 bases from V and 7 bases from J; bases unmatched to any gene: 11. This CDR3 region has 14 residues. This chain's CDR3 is CASRGTGGASGYTF. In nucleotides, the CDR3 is TGTGCCAGCCGGGGAACAGGGGGCGCAAGTGGCTACACCTTC.

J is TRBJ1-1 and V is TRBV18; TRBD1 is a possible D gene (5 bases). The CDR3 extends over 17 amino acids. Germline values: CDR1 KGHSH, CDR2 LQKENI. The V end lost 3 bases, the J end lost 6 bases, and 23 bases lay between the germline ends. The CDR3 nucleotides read TGTGCCAGCTCACCCTCCTCCCCAAGTCAGGGTAGGCCTGAAGCTTTCTTT. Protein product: CASSPSSPSQGRPEAFF.

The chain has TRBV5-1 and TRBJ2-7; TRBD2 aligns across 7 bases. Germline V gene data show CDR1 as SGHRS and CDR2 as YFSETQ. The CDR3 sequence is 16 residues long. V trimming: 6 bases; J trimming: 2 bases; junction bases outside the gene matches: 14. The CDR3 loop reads CASNRGFGAGAYEQYF. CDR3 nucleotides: TGCGCCAGCAACCGGGGATTCGGTGCGGGAGCCTACGAGCAGTACTTC.

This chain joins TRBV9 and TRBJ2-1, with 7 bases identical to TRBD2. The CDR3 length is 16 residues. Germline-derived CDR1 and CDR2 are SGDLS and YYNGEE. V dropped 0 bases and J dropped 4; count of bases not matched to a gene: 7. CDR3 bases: TGTGCCAGCAGCGTAGAAGAAGCGGGAATGTACAATGAGCAGTTCTTC. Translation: CASSVEEAGMYNEQFF.

The CDR3 sequence: CASSLSRTTNTGELFF. In DNA form, the CDR3 reads TGTGCCAGCAGTTTATCAAGGACAACGAACACCGGGGAGCTGTTTTTT. The chain is built from TRBV27 and TRBJ2-2; tentatively, D is TRBD1 (5 bases). The CDR3 covers 16 residues. Trimming removed 0 bases from V and 0 bases from J, with 8 bases in between. The germline CDR1 and CDR2 sequences are MNHEY and SMNVEV (reference sequence).

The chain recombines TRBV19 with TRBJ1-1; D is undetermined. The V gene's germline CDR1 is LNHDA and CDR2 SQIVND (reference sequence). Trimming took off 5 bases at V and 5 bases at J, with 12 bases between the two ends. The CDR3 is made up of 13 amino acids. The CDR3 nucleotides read TGTGCCAGTAGTTACAATTTGTTTACTGAAGCTTTCTTT. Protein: CASSYNLFTEAFF.

The CDR3 loop reads CATSREDSVGSSYEQYF. As DNA, the CDR3 is TGTGCCACCAGCAGAGAGGATAGCGTGGGGAGCTCCTACGAGCAGTACTTC. The rearrangement links TRBV15 to TRBJ2-7, with D perhaps TRBD2 (5 bases). Trimming removed 0 bases at V and 0 bases at J, with 15 bases between. This CDR3 contains 17 residues. CDR1 is LNHNV, CDR2 YYDKDF, per germline (reference sequence). The full variable domain, in which reference TRBV15 and TRBJ2-7 provide the parts outside the CDR3, is DAMVIQNPRYQVTQFGKPVTLSCSQTLNHNVMYWYQQKSSQAPKLLFHYYDKDFNNEADTPDNFQSRRPNTSFCFLDIRSPGLGDTAMYLCATSREDSVGSSYEQYFGPGTRLTVT.

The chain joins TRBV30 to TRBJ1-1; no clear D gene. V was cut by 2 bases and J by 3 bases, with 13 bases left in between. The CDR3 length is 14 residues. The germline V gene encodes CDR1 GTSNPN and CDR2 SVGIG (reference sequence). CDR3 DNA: TGTGCCTGGAGTCGCCCCCGACGGGACACTGAAGCTTTCTTT. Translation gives CAWSRPRRDTEAFF.

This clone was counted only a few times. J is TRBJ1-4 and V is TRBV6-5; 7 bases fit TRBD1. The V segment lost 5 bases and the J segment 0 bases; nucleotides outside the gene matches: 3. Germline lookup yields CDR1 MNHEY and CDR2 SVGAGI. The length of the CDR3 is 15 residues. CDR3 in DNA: TGTGCCAGCAGTAGGGGGCAAGCAACTAATGAAAAACTGTTTTTT. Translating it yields CASSRGQATNEKLFF.

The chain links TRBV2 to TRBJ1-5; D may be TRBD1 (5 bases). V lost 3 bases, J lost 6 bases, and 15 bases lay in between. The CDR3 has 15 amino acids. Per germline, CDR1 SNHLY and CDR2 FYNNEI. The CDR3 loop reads CASSDKSGNRQPQHF. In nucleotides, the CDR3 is TGTGCCAGCAGTGATAAGTCAGGGAATCGTCAGCCCCAGCATTTT.

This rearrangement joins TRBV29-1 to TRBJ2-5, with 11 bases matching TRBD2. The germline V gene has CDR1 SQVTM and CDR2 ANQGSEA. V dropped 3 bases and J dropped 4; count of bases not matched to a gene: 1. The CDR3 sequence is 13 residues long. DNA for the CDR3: TGCAGCGTTGATACTAGCGGGGGAGAGACCCAGTACTTC. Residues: CSVDTSGGETQYF.

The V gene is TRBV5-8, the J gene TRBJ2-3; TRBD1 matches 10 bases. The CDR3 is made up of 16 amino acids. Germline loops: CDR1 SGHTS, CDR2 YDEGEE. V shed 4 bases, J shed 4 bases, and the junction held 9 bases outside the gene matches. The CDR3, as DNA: TGTGCCAGCAGCGGGGCCGGGACAGGGGTGTCAGATACGCAGTATTTT. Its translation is CASSGAGTGVSDTQYF. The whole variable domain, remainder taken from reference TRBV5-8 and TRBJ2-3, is EAGVTQSPTHLIKTRGQQATLRCSPISGHTSVYWYQQALGLGLQFLLWYDEGEERNRGNFPPRFSGRQFPNYSSELNVNALELEDSALYLCASSGAGTGVSDTQYFGPGTRLTVL.

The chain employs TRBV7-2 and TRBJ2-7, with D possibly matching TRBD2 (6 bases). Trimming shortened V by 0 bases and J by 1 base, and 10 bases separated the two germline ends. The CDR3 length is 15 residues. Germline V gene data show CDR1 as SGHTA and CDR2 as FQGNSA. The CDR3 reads CASSLAVTRSYEQYF. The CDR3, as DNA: TGTGCCAGCAGCTTAGCGGTGACTAGATCCTACGAGCAGTACTTC. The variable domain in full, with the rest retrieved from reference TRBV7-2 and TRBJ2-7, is GAGVSQSPSNKVTEKGKDVELRCDPISGHTALYWYRQSLGQGLEFLIYFQGNSAPDKSGLPSDRFSAERTGGSVSTLTIQRTQQEDSAVYLCASSLAVTRSYEQYFGPGTRLTVT.

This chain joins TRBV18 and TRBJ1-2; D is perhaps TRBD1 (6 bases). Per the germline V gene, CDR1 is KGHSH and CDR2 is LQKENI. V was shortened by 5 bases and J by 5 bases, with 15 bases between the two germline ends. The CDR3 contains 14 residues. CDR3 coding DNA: TGTGCCAGCTCAATTCCGACAGGTGGATATGGCTACACCTTC. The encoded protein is CASSIPTGGYGYTF. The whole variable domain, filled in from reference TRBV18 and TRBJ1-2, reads NAGVMQNPRHLVRRRGQEARLRCSPMKGHSHVYWYRQLPEEGLKFMVYLQKENIIDESGMPKERFSAEFPKEGPSILRIQQVVRGDSAAYFCASSIPTGGYGYTFGSGTRLTVV.